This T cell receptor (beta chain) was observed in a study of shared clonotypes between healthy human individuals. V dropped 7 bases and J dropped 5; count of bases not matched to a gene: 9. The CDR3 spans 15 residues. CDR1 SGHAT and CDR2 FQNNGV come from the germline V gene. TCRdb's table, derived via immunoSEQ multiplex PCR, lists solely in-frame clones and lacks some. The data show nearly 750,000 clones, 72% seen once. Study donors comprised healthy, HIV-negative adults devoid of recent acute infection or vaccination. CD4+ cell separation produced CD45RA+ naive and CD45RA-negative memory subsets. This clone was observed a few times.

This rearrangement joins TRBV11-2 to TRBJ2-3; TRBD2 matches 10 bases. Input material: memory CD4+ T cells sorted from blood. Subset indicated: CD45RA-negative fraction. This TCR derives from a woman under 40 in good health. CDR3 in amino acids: CASTSQREGGDTQYF. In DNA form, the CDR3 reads TGTGCCAGCACCAGCCAGCGGGAGGGAGGAGATACGCAGTATTTT.